The next 16 T cell receptor beta chains were all read from a single sample in a study of T cells in Graves' hyperthyroidism and ophthalmopathy. The CDR3 regions of TCR beta were amplified from RNA transcripts. The primer set for the first-round RT-PCR of the TCR CDR3 was HTBI. Via MiXCR, TCRdb re-called the multiplex PCR reads, giving one row per CDR3 protein. The sample lists more than 550,000 distinct CDR3 sequences; roughly 17% were seen once. Material: blood. These receptors all come from a middle-aged man with Graves' hyperthyroidism.

Ten or more counts support this clonotype. The CDR3 loop reads CASSSSDRRLSGNTIYF. The CDR3, as DNA: TGTGCCAGCAGTTCCTCGGACAGGAGACTCTCTGGAAACACCATATATTTT. The rearrangement uses TRBV12-3 or TRBV12-4 and TRBJ1-3; 7 bases align to TRBD1. The ends lost 4 bases at V and 0 bases at J; junction bases unmatched: 9. The CDR3 covers 17 residues.

In its sample, this clonotype was seen many times. This chain uses TRBV28 with TRBJ1-1; D is unresolved. Germline CDR1 and CDR2: MDHEN and SYDVKM. The CDR3 covers 15 residues. V was pared by 3 bases and J by 0 bases, with 11 bases between. The CDR3 DNA is TGTGCCAGCAGTTTCAGGACGTTATTGAACACTGAAGCTTTCTTT. Translating it yields CASSFRTLLNTEAFF. The variable domain in full, completed from reference TRBV28 and TRBJ1-1, reads DVKVTQSSRYLVKRTGEKVFLECVQDMDHENMFWYRQDPGLGLRLIYFSYDVKMKEKGDIPEGYSVSREKKERFSLILESASTNQTSMYLCASSFRTLLNTEAFFGQGTRLTVV.

The chain combines TRBV5-1 with TRBJ1-2, with 12 bases that match TRBD1. Germline V gene lookup returns CDR1 SGHRS and CDR2 YFSETQ. V dropped 0 bases and J dropped 10; count of bases not matched to a gene: 4. CDR3 length: 14 residues. The chain's CDR3 is CASSLDGTGGHYTF. CDR3 DNA sequence: TGCGCCAGCAGCTTGGATGGGACAGGGGGCCACTACACCTTC.

This clonotype was counted ten times or more. The chain couples TRBV27 to TRBJ1-4; D is perhaps TRBD1 (6 bases). Germline CDR1 is MNHEY and CDR2 is SMNVEV (reference sequence). CDR3 length: 15 amino acids. The V end was cut by 6 bases, the J end by 4 bases, with 15 bases between. This chain's CDR3 is CASSKLGQRNEKLFF. The DNA of the CDR3 is TGTGCCAGCAGCAAACTCGGACAGCGTAATGAAAAACTGTTTTTT.

This clonotype was observed many times. This chain uses TRBV12-3 or TRBV12-4 with TRBJ2-5; 8 bases are shared with TRBD2. This CDR3 has 16 residues. The ends lost 3 bases at V and 4 bases at J; junction bases unmatched: 10. The CDR3 nucleotides are TGTGCCAGCAGTTTTACGGCTAGCGGGTTGCGAGAGACCCAGTACTTC. This sequence encodes CASSFTASGLRETQYF.

This clonotype was picked up many times. The gene calls are TRBV7-9 and TRBJ2-1; D may be TRBD1 (5 bases). The V and J ends lost 5 bases and 7 bases respectively, with 21 bases between them. The germline V gene encodes CDR1 SEHNR and CDR2 FQNEAQ (reference sequence). CDR3 length: 16 amino acids. The CDR3 sequence: CASSNQPGPLGNEQFF. For the CDR3, the DNA is TGTGCCAGCAGCAACCAGCCAGGGCCCCTTGGGAATGAGCAGTTCTTC.

In its sample, this clonotype was seen many times. This rearrangement joins TRBV18 to TRBJ1-1; D is unclear. V dropped 1 base and J dropped 7 bases, with 7 bases sitting between them. This CDR3 region has 12 residues. Germline V gene data show CDR1 as KGHSH and CDR2 as LQKENI. Written as DNA, the CDR3 is TGTGCCAGCTCACCACGGATCGGTGAAGCTTTCTTT. Translation: CASSPRIGEAFF.

Here the CDR3 reads CASSAKLGPDEQFF. In DNA form, the CDR3 reads TGTGCCAGCAGTGCGAAGCTGGGTCCCGATGAGCAGTTCTTC. V is TRBV2 and J is TRBJ2-1; D unresolved. The CDR3 spans 14 residues. Per germline, CDR1 SNHLY and CDR2 FYNNEI. Trimming stripped 4 bases from V and 8 bases from J, with 15 bases between.

This clonotype was observed many times. The chain employs TRBV28 and TRBJ1-5; D is unresolved. The germline gives CDR1 MDHEN, CDR2 SYDVKM. The CDR3 totals 14 residues. Trimming shortened V by 6 bases and J by 2 bases, and 11 bases separated the two germline ends. This CDR3 reads CASSRPQGNQPQHF. CDR3 nucleotides: TGTGCCAGCAGCCGCCCTCAGGGCAATCAGCCCCAGCATTTT.

This clonotype was detected only a few times. This sequence joins TRBV7-6 and TRBJ2-5; 13 bases agree with TRBD2. J gave up 2 bases and V 5 bases, and 2 bases lay outside the gene matches. The CDR3 consists of 15 residues. Germline CDR1 is SGHVS and CDR2 is FNYEAQ. The chain's CDR3 is CASSKGLAGQETQYF. CDR3 DNA: TGTGCCAGCAGCAAGGGACTAGCGGGGCAAGAGACCCAGTACTTC.

The gene calls are TRBV20-1 and TRBJ1-2, with TRBD1 matching over 7 bases. The CDR3 spans 13 residues. The trim removed 2 bases at V and 6 bases at J, leaving 6 bases unmatched. The germline gives CDR1 DFQATT, CDR2 SNEGSKA (reference sequence). The CDR3 sequence is CSARLGTVDGYTF. DNA of the CDR3: TGCAGTGCTAGATTGGGGACAGTTGATGGCTACACCTTC.

The sample holds a few counts of this clonotype. A much larger clone differs by one base, so this may be a read error. V and J are TRBV27 and TRBJ1-5, with 8 bases aligning to TRBD1. Trimming cost V 3 bases and J 1 base; bases outside gene matches: 2. The CDR3 has 15 residues. CDR1 is MNHEY, CDR2 SMNVEV, per germline (reference sequence). CDR3 DNA sequence: TGTGCCAGCAGTTTTCAGGGGGCGAGCAATCAGCCCCAGCATTTT. Translating it yields CASSFQGASNQPQHF.

This clonotype showed up many times. The chain has TRBV11-2 and TRBJ1-2; the match to TRBD1 covers 8 bases. V shed 1 base and J 4 bases; nucleotides not matched to a gene: 8. Germline V gene sequence: CDR1 SGHAT, CDR2 FQNNGV. The CDR3 extends over 16 amino acids. The CDR3 bases are TGTGCCAGCAGCTTAGGCGGGGCAGGGGGCATCTATGGCTACACCTTC. It is translated as CASSLGGAGGIYGYTF.

This clonotype has a count of ten or more. The CDR3 here is CASSLGASGSPYEQYF. CDR3 coding DNA: TGTGCCAGCAGCTTAGGGGCTAGCGGGAGTCCCTACGAGCAGTACTTC. V gene TRBV7-3 combines with J gene TRBJ2-7; TRBD2 agrees at 10 bases. The CDR3 totals 16 residues. The germline V gene encodes CDR1 SGHTA and CDR2 FQGTGA. The V gene end was trimmed by 2 bases and the J gene end by 2 bases; junction bases not matched to a gene: 6.

At least ten counts were recorded for this clonotype. This chain uses TRBV11-1 with TRBJ2-2; 7 nucleotides line up with TRBD2. The CDR3 sequence is 15 residues long. The germline V gene encodes CDR1 SGHAT and CDR2 FQDESV (reference sequence). The V and J ends lost 4 bases and 3 bases, in that order; junction bases with no gene match: 5. CDR3 loop: CASSWGGGDTGELFF. The CDR3 DNA follows: TGTGCCAGCAGCTGGGGGGGTGGAGACACCGGGGAGCTGTTTTTT.

The genes are TRBV20-1 and TRBJ2-1; TRBD2 agrees at 12 bases. V gave up 1 base and J gave up 4 bases; unmatched junction bases: 11. The CDR3 is made up of 18 amino acids. CDR1 is DFQATT and CDR2 is SNEGSKA in the germline V gene (reference sequence). CDR3 in amino acids: CSARVPSGRAIRYNEQFF. CDR3 coding DNA: TGCAGTGCTAGAGTACCTAGCGGGAGGGCCATTCGATACAATGAGCAGTTCTTC.